This TCR beta chain stems from a study of shared clonotypes between healthy human individuals. Overall study findings and caveats: Shared across several donors were 5% to 6% of the naive CD4 clonotypes.

Note on this clone: The target antigen is unknown.

Original analysis: Filtering was not the same, since immunoSEQ gave junction-only sequences without quality scores. TCRdb's copy holds only in-frame clones and misses some; the assay was immunoSEQ multiplex PCR. V and J calls and clone size are given by that table; D and trimming were obtained from the DNA. The sample has about 2 million clones, 95% seen once. Germline CDR1 is SQVTM and CDR2 is ANQGSEA. The ends were cut back, 4 bases at V and 4 bases at J, with 11 bases in the middle. CDR3 length: 13 residues. The clonotype originates from a man younger than 35 in good health. The sequenced sample consisted of naive CD4+ T cells sorted from blood. The subset here: CD45RA+ positively selected. The chain has TRBV29-1 and TRBJ1-3, with D maybe TRBD1 (5 bases). The CDR3: CSVGSGLGNTIYF. Written as DNA, the CDR3 is TGCAGCGTTGGTTCAGGGCTCGGAAACACCATATATTTT.